This TCR beta chain was captured by sequencing in a study of CXCR3-negative and CXCR3-positive naive CD8 T cells. Study summary: Collectively, the libraries yielded 130 million or so TRB reads in total, at about 1.5 +/- 0.3 million per library.

The method, 5' RACE with UMI labels, was used to prepare the TRB cDNA libraries. TCRdb reanalyzed the 5' RACE reads, giving one entry per CDR3 protein sequence and no DNA. Recorded for this sample: 4,000 to 6,000 distinct CDR3 sequences. As regards this clonotype: What it recognizes is unknown.

Study-wide results and caveats: TRB CDR3 hydrophobicity was greater in CXCR3-positive naive cells than in CXCR3-negative naive cells.

This TCR was recovered from a human donor in good health. Some clones in this sample may be carry-over from other donors' samples. Source material: naive CXCR3+ CD8+ T cells from blood. This sample's subset: CD45RO-CCR7+CD27+CD95- naive CD8+ T cells expressing CXCR3 (TNR3+).

The CDR3 region is CASSLLELAGRNEQFF. The chain combines TRBV12-3 or TRBV12-4 with TRBJ2-1; TCRdb's D call, TRBD2, is unchecked because there is no DNA. This CDR3 is 16 amino acids long.